The 28 T cell receptor beta chains presented below share a single source sample, sequenced in a study of OX40 agonist ivuxolimab in advanced cancers. Profiled with immunoSEQ multiplex PCR; TCRdb holds only in-frame clones, not every one. The sample gives some 33,000 clones, about 74% of which show up once; around 12% is in the top ten. The sample was CD4+ or CD8+ T cells sorted from blood, taken in a trial of the OX40 agonist ivuxolimab. These TCRs come from an adult with an advanced solid tumor such as melanoma, head and neck, liver or kidney cancer.

This clone was found once. This chain connects TRBV6-5 to TRBJ1-2; a weak D match, TRBD1 (5 bases). Germline assignment: CDR1 MNHEY and CDR2 SVGAGI. CDR3 length: 12 residues. V was cut by 6 bases and J by 8 bases, with 13 bases left in between. CDR3 loop: CASSPGIRGYTF. CDR3 DNA sequence: TGTGCCAGCAGCCCAGGGATACGGGGCTACACCTTC.

The chain uses TRBV2 and TRBJ2-7; 13 nucleotides match TRBD2. The V gene's germline CDR1 is SNHLY and CDR2 FYNNEI. J was trimmed by 2 bases and V by 6 bases; bases with no gene match: 10. The CDR3 runs 17 residues. This CDR3 is CASSERRTSGGAYEQYF. In DNA form, the CDR3 reads TGTGCCAGCAGCGAACGAAGAACTAGCGGGGGGGCCTACGAGCAGTACTTC.

This chain links TRBV5-1 with TRBJ1-4; D unresolved. The CDR3 has 15 residues. Trimming pared 0 bases from V and 4 bases from J, leaving 10 bases between. The germline V gene has CDR1 SGHRS and CDR2 YFSETQ. CDR3 coding DNA: TGCGCCAGCAGCTTGGGCGGCGGCTATAATGAAAAACTGTTTTTT. It encodes CASSLGGGYNEKLFF.

Of note for this clone: At one end, the junction sequence differs from germline, possibly due to a read error. This chain links TRBV10-3 with TRBJ2-7, with unresolved D. This CDR3 spans 12 amino acids. Germline CDR1 and CDR2: ENHRY and SYGVKD. For the CDR3, the DNA is TGTGCCATCAGTGACCTCTCCTACGAGCAGCACTTC. This gives the protein CAISDLSYEQHF.

The J gene is TRBJ2-5, the V gene TRBV6-1; possibly TRBD1 for D (6 bases). This CDR3 is 13 amino acids long. The germline CDR1 and CDR2 sequences are MNHNS and SASEGT. Between the trimmed V and J ends, which lost 8 bases and 2 bases, there was a span of 12 bases. This CDR3 is CASSNRGQETQYF. CDR3 coding DNA: TGTGCCAGCTCGAATAGGGGGCAAGAGACCCAGTACTTC.

There are a few counts of this clone. DNA for the CDR3: TGCGCCAGCAGTGAAATAGGCACAGATACGCAGTATTTT. Its translation is CASSEIGTDTQYF. The chain employs TRBV10-2 and TRBJ2-3; D unclear. Germline V gene lookup returns CDR1 WSHSY and CDR2 SAAADI. The length of the CDR3 is 13 residues. V was cut by 3 bases and J by 1 base, with 5 bases left in between.

The V and J genes are TRBV18 and TRBJ2-5, with D unclear. There are 11 residues in the CDR3. Trimming cost V 2 bases and J 6 bases, with 4 bases left between them. Germline CDR1 KGHSH, CDR2 LQKENI. Here the CDR3 DNA reads TGTGCCAGCTCACCAGAGAAGACCCAGTACTTC. It specifies CASSPEKTQYF.

The genes are TRBV7-7 and TRBJ2-7; a possible D gene is TRBD1 (6 bases). The CDR3 consists of 13 residues. V was trimmed by 8 bases and J by 6 bases, leaving 17 bases between them. Germline loops: CDR1 SSHAT, CDR2 FNYEAQ (reference sequence). The CDR3 DNA sequence: TGTGCCAGCTCCGAGGGGGTAGGGGTCGAGCAGTACTTC. It translates to CASSEGVGVEQYF.

The chain has TRBV27 and TRBJ2-1, with D tentatively TRBD2 (5 bases). The CDR3 length is 17 residues. Germline CDR1 and CDR2: MNHEY and SMNVEV (reference sequence). V lost 3 bases and J 8 bases, leaving 23 bases between the germline ends. The CDR3 loop reads CASSFLSRGKIAYEQFF. The DNA for the CDR3 is TGTGCCAGCAGTTTTCTGAGTCGAGGGAAGATAGCCTATGAGCAGTTCTTC.

This rearrangement joins TRBV7-9 to TRBJ2-3, with D uncertain. From germline, CDR1 is SEHNR and CDR2 FQNEAQ (reference sequence). V dropped 1 base and J dropped 2 bases, with 4 bases sitting between them. CDR3 size: 13 residues. CDR3: CASSLVDTDTQYF. CDR3 DNA sequence: TGTGCCAGCAGCTTAGTGGACACAGATACGCAGTATTTT.

The gene calls are TRBV19 and TRBJ1-6; TRBD1 is a possible D gene (6 bases). V was shortened by 8 bases and J by 8 bases, with 10 bases between the two germline ends. The CDR3 covers 12 residues. Germline lookup yields CDR1 LNHDA and CDR2 SQIVND (reference sequence). This chain's CDR3 is CASWTADSPLHF. The DNA for the CDR3 is TGTGCCAGTTGGACAGCCGATTCACCCCTCCACTTT.

V is TRBV6-6 and J is TRBJ1-1; 9 nucleotides agree with TRBD1. This CDR3 contains 13 residues. Germline values: CDR1 MNHNY, CDR2 SVGAGI (reference sequence). The V and J ends lost 6 bases and 4 bases, in that order; junction bases with no gene match: 3. CDR3 loop: CASRTQGATEAFF. The CDR3 nucleotides read TGTGCCAGCAGGACACAGGGGGCCACTGAAGCTTTCTTT.

This sequence joins TRBV15 and TRBJ2-7, with D uncertain. The germline V gene encodes CDR1 LNHNV and CDR2 YYDKDF (reference sequence). The V gene lost 0 bases and the J gene lost 3 bases, with 6 bases spanning the gap. This CDR3 spans 13 amino acids. CDR3 in DNA: TGTGCCACCAGCAGAGATGGCGGCTACGAGCAGTACTTC. Its protein is CATSRDGGYEQYF.

The chain uses TRBV9 and TRBJ1-2; D uncertain. V lost 4 bases, J lost 10 bases, and 14 bases lay in between. CDR1 is SGDLS, CDR2 YYNGEE, per germline. The CDR3 loop spans 12 amino acids. The CDR3 DNA follows: TGTGCCAGCAGCTCCCACGTCGGGGACTACACCTTC. Its protein is CASSSHVGDYTF.

CDR3 sequence reads: CASSLDLGYNEQFF. The CDR3 DNA is TGTGCCAGCAGCTTAGATCTGGGATACAATGAGCAGTTCTTC. The genes are TRBV11-2 and TRBJ2-1, with D uncertain. Germline CDR1 reads SGHAT; CDR2 reads FQNNGV. This CDR3 region has 14 residues. V shed 0 bases and J shed 4 bases, with 7 bases lying between them.

This clone was seen only a few times. The V and J genes are TRBV4-2 and TRBJ2-5, with 7 bases lining up with TRBD2. Unmatched junction bases numbered 7, after V lost 4 bases and J lost 5 bases. The CDR3 consists of 14 residues. Germline V gives CDR1 LGHNA, CDR2 YNFKEQ. In DNA form, the CDR3 reads TGTGCCAGCAGCCCGCAAACTAGCGCCGAGACCCAGTACTTC. It translates to CASSPQTSAETQYF.

This clone came up a few times. The chain combines TRBV9 with TRBJ2-3; D uncertain. The length of the CDR3 is 13 residues. The germline V and J ends were trimmed by 4 bases and 0 bases, with 6 bases remaining between them. The germline V gene encodes CDR1 SGDLS and CDR2 YYNGEE. The chain's CDR3 is CASSTHSTDTQYF. CDR3 in DNA: TGTGCCAGCAGCACCCACAGCACAGATACGCAGTATTTT.

This chain connects TRBV15 to TRBJ2-6; perhaps TRBD1 as D (5 bases). The CDR3 sequence is 17 residues long. The ends were cut back, 2 bases at V and 4 bases at J, with 15 bases in the middle. The germline V gene encodes CDR1 LNHNV and CDR2 YYDKDF (reference sequence). The chain's CDR3 is CATSRPFPGFGANVLTF. Written as DNA, the CDR3 is TGTGCCACCAGCAGACCGTTCCCAGGGTTCGGGGCCAACGTCCTGACTTTC.

This chain uses TRBV11-2 with TRBJ2-5; 7 bases agree with TRBD1. CDR3 length equals 14 residues. V shed 5 bases, J shed 7 bases, and the junction held 10 bases outside the gene matches. Germline V gene lookup returns CDR1 SGHAT and CDR2 FQNNGV. The CDR3 DNA follows: TGTGCCAGCAGCCGTATAACAGGGGATGTGACCCAGTACTTC. Amino acids: CASSRITGDVTQYF.

The sample holds a few counts of this clone. V is TRBV30 and J is TRBJ1-1; no definite D call. Trimming took 1 base from V and 1 from J, leaving 7 bases between them. The CDR3 totals 13 residues. The germline CDR1 and CDR2 sequences are GTSNPN and SVGIG (reference sequence). The CDR3 reads CAWSEYGNTEAFF. The CDR3 DNA reads TGTGCCTGGAGTGAGTACGGGAACACTGAAGCTTTCTTT.

This chain links TRBV18 with TRBJ1-1; D is unresolved. Germline CDR1 and CDR2: KGHSH and LQKENI. CDR3 length: 13 residues. V lost 4 bases, J lost 4 bases, and 10 bases lay in between. The CDR3 nucleotides read TGTGCCAGCTCACAAGATCCGGTCACTGAAGCTTTCTTT. Its protein product is CASSQDPVTEAFF.

This clone appeared a single time. The gene calls are TRBV5-1 and TRBJ2-5; D gene unclear. The CDR3 is 13 amino acids. Trimming cost V 1 base and J 2 bases, with 6 bases left between them. CDR1 is SGHRS, CDR2 YFSETQ, per germline. The CDR3 sequence: CASSLTEQETQYF. The CDR3 nucleotides read TGCGCCAGCAGCTTGACAGAGCAAGAGACCCAGTACTTC. The entire variable domain, with the rest obtained from reference TRBV5-1 and TRBJ2-5, is as follows: KAGVTQTPRYLIKTRGQQVTLSCSPISGHRSVSWYQQTPGQGLQFLFEYFSETQRNKGNFPGRFSGRQFSNSRSEMNVSTLELGDSALYLCASSLTEQETQYFGPGTRLLVL.

This chain connects TRBV6-5 to TRBJ2-1, with unresolved D. Germline values: CDR1 MNHEY, CDR2 SVGAGI. This CDR3 has 12 residues. V lost 0 bases and J 7 bases, leaving 4 bases between the germline ends. In nucleotides, the CDR3 is TGTGCCAGCAGTTACTCCGGGAATGAGCAGTTCTTC. Protein product: CASSYSGNEQFF.

The chain recombines TRBV4-2 with TRBJ2-7, with 16 bases identical to TRBD2. Germline CDR1 is LGHNA and CDR2 is YNFKEQ. The CDR3 length is 16 residues. J lost 6 bases, V lost 5 bases, and 7 bases had no gene match. CDR3 in amino acids: CASSSGTSGGAAEQYF. CDR3 DNA sequence: TGTGCCAGCAGCTCCGGGACTAGCGGGGGGGCGGCCGAGCAGTACTTC.

There are a few counts of this clone. The chain uses TRBV4-1 and TRBJ1-5; a possible D gene is TRBD1 (5 bases). Trimming removed 1 base from V and 5 bases from J, with 9 bases in between. This CDR3 has 14 amino acids. CDR1 is MGHRA and CDR2 is YSYEKL in the germline V gene. This chain's CDR3 is CASSQGGRDQPQHF. The CDR3 DNA reads TGCGCCAGCAGCCAAGGAGGCAGGGATCAGCCCCAGCATTTT.

This chain connects TRBV21-1 to TRBJ1-1; TRBD1 is the table's D call, not checked against the DNA. TRBV21-1 is termed a pseudogene. CDR3 size: 15 residues. In DNA form, the CDR3 reads TGTGCCAGCAGCAATCTTGGCAGGGAGAACACTGAAGCTTTCTTT. Protein sequence: CASSNLGRENTEAFF.

The V and J genes are TRBV9 and TRBJ1-1; 8 positions match TRBD1. This CDR3 is 12 amino acids long. The germline gives CDR1 SGDLS, CDR2 YYNGEE. J gave up 11 bases and V 3 bases, and 6 bases lay outside the gene matches. The CDR3 protein is CASSASDRVAFF. The CDR3, as DNA: TGTGCCAGCAGCGCGTCGGACAGGGTGGCTTTCTTT.

The J gene is TRBJ1-6, the V gene TRBV6-5, with 10 bases identical to TRBD1. V lost 4 bases, J lost 8 bases, and 8 bases stayed unmatched. The CDR3 has 16 amino acids. The germline V gene has CDR1 MNHEY and CDR2 SVGAGI. The CDR3 is CASSLSPTGGYSPLHF. CDR3 DNA: TGTGCCAGCAGTTTATCCCCGACAGGGGGCTATTCACCCCTCCACTTT.